This entry is about one T cell receptor (beta chain). As yet, its antigen is unknown. The entry originates in a study of Ad26.COV2.S vaccination and SARS-CoV-2 variants. The germline gives CDR1 KGHDR, CDR2 SFDVKD. Trimming took off 5 bases at V and 3 bases at J, with 18 bases between the two ends. The CDR3 extends over 16 amino acids. General study points: Responses of spike-specific T cells (both CD8+ and CD4+) reportedly showed substantial breadth after vaccination. Placebo recipients had lower spike-specific TCR breadth than vaccine recipients. Whether participants received vaccine or placebo, their non-spike TCR breadth was similar. Responses of T cells in total may have been underestimated by the TCR breadth and depth analyses.

Using immunoSEQ multiplex PCR, the repertoire was profiled, and TCRdb retains in-frame clones only, with some absent. The table records about 180,000 clones, 87% of them present only once. The chain combines TRBV24-1 with TRBJ1-2; D uncertain. The material was peripheral blood, obtained after recovery from COVID-19. The source is a human donor who had recovered from COVID-19. CDR3 loop: CATSAPRTGVDYGYTF. The CDR3 nucleotides are TGTGCCACCAGTGCCCCTCGGACGGGAGTTGACTATGGCTACACCTTC.